This T cell receptor beta chain was recovered during a study of T cells in Graves' hyperthyroidism and ophthalmopathy. This CDR3 is 16 amino acids long. Germline CDR1 reads SGHAT; CDR2 reads FQNNGV. V trimming: 4 bases; J trimming: 0 bases; junction bases outside the gene matches: 4. In its sample, this clonotype was seen many times. RNA transcripts gave rise to amplified TCR beta CDR3 regions. TCR CDR3 underwent first-round RT-PCR with the HTBI primer set. TCRdb independently ran MiXCR on the multiplex PCR reads; one entry per CDR3 protein. The data show around 520,000 distinct CDR3 sequences, 13% to 15% seen once. Patients with uncontrolled infections, other autoimmune diseases, pregnancy or lactation were excluded.

Source material: blood. The receptor was isolated from a young woman with Graves' hyperthyroidism. The chain is built from TRBV11-2 and TRBJ2-1, with 9 nucleotides matching TRBD2. CDR3 DNA: TGTGCCAGCAGCTCTGGACTAGCGAGCTCCTACAATGAGCAGTTCTTC. It specifies CASSSGLASSYNEQFF.